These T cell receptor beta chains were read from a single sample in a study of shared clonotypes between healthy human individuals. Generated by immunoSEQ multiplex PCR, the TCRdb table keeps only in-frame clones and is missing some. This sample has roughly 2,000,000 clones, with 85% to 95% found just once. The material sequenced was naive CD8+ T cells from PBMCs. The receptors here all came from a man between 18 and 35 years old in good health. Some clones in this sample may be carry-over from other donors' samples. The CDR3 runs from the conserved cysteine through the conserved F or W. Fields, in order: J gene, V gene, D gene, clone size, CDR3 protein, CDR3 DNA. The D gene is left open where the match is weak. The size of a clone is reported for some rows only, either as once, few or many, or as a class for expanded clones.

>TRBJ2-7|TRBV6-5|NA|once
CASTQPGDSHEQYF
TGTGCCAGCACCCAACCAGGGGATTCCCACGAGCAGTACTTC
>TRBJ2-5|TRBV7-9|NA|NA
CASSLMDNQETQYF
TGTGCCAGCAGCTTAATGGATAACCAAGAGACCCAGTACTTC
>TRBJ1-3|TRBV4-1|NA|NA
CASSRVGPGNTIYF
TGCGCCAGCAGCCGCGTTGGTCCTGGAAACACCATATATTTT
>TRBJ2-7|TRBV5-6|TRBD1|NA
CASSPGQGRFYEQYF
TGTGCCAGCAGCCCAGGACAGGGGAGATTCTACGAGCAGTACTTC
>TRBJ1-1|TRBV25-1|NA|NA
CASSGGANTEAFF
TGTGCCAGCAGTGGGGGCGCTAACACTGAAGCTTTCTTT
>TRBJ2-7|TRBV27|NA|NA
CASSLSRGTPYRYEQYF
TGTGCCAGCAGTTTATCACGGGGGACACCCTATCGATACGAGCAGTACTTC
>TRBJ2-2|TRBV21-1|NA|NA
CASSRGQNTGELFF
TGTGCCAGCAGCAGAGGCCAGAACACCGGGGAGCTGTTTTTT
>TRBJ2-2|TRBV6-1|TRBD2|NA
CASSESYSGSNTGELFF
TGTGCCAGCAGTGAGAGTTATAGCGGGTCGAACACCGGGGAGCTGTTTTTT
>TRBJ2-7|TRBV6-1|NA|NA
CASSEGMRSSYEQYF
TGTGCCAGCAGTGAGGGGATGAGGTCATCCTACGAGCAGTACTTC
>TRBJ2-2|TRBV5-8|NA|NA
CASIPTTEILNTGELFF
TGTGCCAGCATACCGACGACAGAGATTCTCAACACCGGGGAGCTGTTTTTT
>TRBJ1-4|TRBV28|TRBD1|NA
CASSSGTGFEKLFF
TGTGCCAGCAGTTCCGGGACAGGATTTGAAAAACTGTTTTTT
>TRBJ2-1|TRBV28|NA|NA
CASSLPRLGNEQFF
TGTGCCAGCAGTTTACCGAGGTTAGGCAATGAGCAGTTCTTC
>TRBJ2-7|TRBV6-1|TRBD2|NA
CASSFRTSDFDEQYF
TGTGCCAGCAGTTTCCGGACTAGCGACTTCGACGAGCAGTACTTC
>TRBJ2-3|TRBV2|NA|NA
CASSEGFSSTDTQYF
TGTGCCAGCAGTGAGGGGTTTAGCAGCACAGATACGCAGTATTTT
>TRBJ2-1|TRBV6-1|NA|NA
CASSYLYNEQFF
TGTGCCAGCAGTTATCTATACAATGAGCAGTTCTTC
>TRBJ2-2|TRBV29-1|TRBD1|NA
CSAGTGVGGELFF
TGCAGCGCCGGGACAGGGGTTGGCGGGGAGCTGTTTTTT
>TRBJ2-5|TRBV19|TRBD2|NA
CASSTGRVETQYF
TGTGCCAGTAGTACGGGGAGGGTAGAGACCCAGTACTTC
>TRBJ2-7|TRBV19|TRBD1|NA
CASSPAGTGTYEQYF
TGTGCCAGTAGCCCCGCCGGGACAGGGACCTACGAGCAGTACTTC
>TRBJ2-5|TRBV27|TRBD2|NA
CASSPDLGRRDQYF
TGTGCCAGCAGTCCGGACCTCGGGAGGCGAGACCAGTACTTC
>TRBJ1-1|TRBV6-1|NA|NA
CATPLTENTEAFF
TGTGCCACCCCACTCACAGAAAACACTGAAGCTTTCTTT
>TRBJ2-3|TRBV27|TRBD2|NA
CASSLSKTGLASDTQYF
TGTGCCAGCAGTTTATCCAAGACGGGACTAGCGTCAGATACGCAGTATTTT
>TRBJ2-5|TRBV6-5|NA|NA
CASSYYQYQETQYF
TGTGCCAGCAGTTACTATCAATACCAAGAGACCCAGTACTTC
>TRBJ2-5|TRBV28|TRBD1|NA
CASSLPRTGRETQYF
TGTGCCAGCAGCCTCCCTAGGACAGGGCGAGAGACCCAGTACTTC
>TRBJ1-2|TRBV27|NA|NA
CASRDSYGYTF
TGTGCCAGCCGTGATAGCTATGGCTACACCTTC
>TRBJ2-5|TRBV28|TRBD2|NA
CASSPGGTGGETQYF
TGTGCCAGCAGCCCCGGGGGTACGGGAGGAGAGACCCAGTACTTC
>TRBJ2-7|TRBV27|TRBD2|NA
CASSPGTSGAREQYF
TGTGCCAGCAGTCCAGGGACTAGCGGGGCTAGGGAGCAGTACTTC
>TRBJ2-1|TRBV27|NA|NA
CASSSWDNEQFF
TGTGCCAGCAGTTCATGGGATAATGAGCAGTTCTTC
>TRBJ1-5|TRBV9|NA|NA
CASSVGDRSDQPQHF
TGTGCCAGCAGCGTAGGCGACAGAAGCGATCAGCCCCAGCATTTT
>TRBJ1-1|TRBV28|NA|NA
CASSGGAVYTEAFF
TGTGCCAGCAGTGGGGGCGCGGTTTACACTGAAGCTTTCTTT
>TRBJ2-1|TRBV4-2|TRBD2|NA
CASSQDGGSSYNEQFF
TGTGCCAGCAGCCAAGACGGCGGGAGCTCCTACAATGAGCAGTTCTTC
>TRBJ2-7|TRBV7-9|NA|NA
CAVTLGTYEQYF
TGTGCCGTCACCCTAGGGACCTACGAGCAGTACTTC
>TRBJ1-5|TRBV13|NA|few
CASSLGRQPQHF
TGTGCCAGCAGCTTAGGTCGACAGCCCCAGCATTTT
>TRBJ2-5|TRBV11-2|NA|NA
CASSLSGETQYF
TGTGCCAGCAGCTTATCGGGAGAGACCCAGTACTTC
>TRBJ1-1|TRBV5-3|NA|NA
CASTPTGTVNTEAFF
TGTGCCAGTACACCTACCGGCACAGTGAACACTGAAGCTTTCTTT
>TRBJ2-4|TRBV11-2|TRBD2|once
CASSPGLAGLNIQYF
TGTGCCAGCAGCCCGGGACTAGCGGGACTGAACATTCAGTACTTC
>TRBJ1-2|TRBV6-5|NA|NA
CASRLRQFNYGYTF
TGTGCCAGCAGACTTCGACAGTTTAACTATGGCTACACCTTC
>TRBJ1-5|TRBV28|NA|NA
CASSRDTSGGNQPQHF
TGTGCCAGCAGCCGAGATACCTCCGGGGGCAATCAGCCCCAGCATTTT
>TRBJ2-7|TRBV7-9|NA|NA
CASSPRGGDNSYEQYF
TGTGCCAGCAGCCCAAGGGGGGGGGACAACTCCTACGAGCAGTACTTC
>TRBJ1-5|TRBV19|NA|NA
CASSQLGRNQPQHF
TGTGCCAGTAGCCAGTTGGGACGCAATCAGCCCCAGCATTTT
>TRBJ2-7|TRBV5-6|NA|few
CASSLVGNYEQYF
TGTGCCAGCAGCTTGGTTGGTAACTACGAGCAGTACTTC
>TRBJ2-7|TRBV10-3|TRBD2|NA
CAISSGRGGWNEQYF
TGTGCCATCAGTAGCGGGAGGGGGGGTTGGAACGAGCAGTACTTC
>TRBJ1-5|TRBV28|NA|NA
CASSLGLKGNPNQPQHF
TGTGCCAGCAGTTTAGGATTGAAGGGCAACCCCAATCAGCCCCAGCATTTT
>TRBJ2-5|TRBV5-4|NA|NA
CASRRNQVEETQYF
TGTGCCAGCAGAAGGAACCAGGTGGAAGAGACCCAGTACTTC
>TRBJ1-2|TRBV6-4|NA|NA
CASSDSYGGRNGYTF
TGTGCCAGCAGTGACTCGTACGGGGGGCGGAATGGCTACACCTTC
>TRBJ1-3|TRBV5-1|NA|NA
CASRWGDIGSGNTIYF
TGCGCCAGCAGGTGGGGGGACATCGGAAGTGGAAACACCATATATTTT
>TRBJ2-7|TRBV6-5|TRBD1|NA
CASSYSVQGAYEQYF
TGTGCCAGCAGTTACTCGGTCCAGGGGGCATACGAGCAGTACTTC
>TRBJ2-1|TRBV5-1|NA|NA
CASSLSTGSSYNEQFF
TGCGCCAGCAGCTTGTCGACGGGGAGCTCCTACAATGAGCAGTTCTTC
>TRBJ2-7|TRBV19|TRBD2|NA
CAVGLAGGSYEQYF
TGTGCCGTCGGACTAGCGGGAGGTTCCTACGAGCAGTACTTC
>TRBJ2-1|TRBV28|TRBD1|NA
CASTDRGRTYNEQFF
TGTGCCAGCACCGACAGGGGGCGGACTTACAATGAGCAGTTCTTC